Shown below are 14 T cell receptor beta chains from a single sample sequenced in a study of neurological immune-mediated disorders. One entry per CDR3 protein results from TCRdb running MiXCR on the 5' RACE reads. The sample has fewer than 25,000 distinct CDR3 sequences; approximately 13% are singletons. The sample taken for sequencing was PBMCs. The receptors originated from a woman aged 60-70 years with HTLV-1-associated myelopathy (HAM/TSP).

There are a few counts of this clonotype. The chain joins TRBV30 to TRBJ1-1; 8 nucleotides line up with TRBD1. V shed 5 bases, J shed 2 bases, and the junction held 13 bases outside the gene matches. The CDR3 has 16 residues. Germline V gene data show CDR1 as GTSNPN and CDR2 as SVGIG (reference sequence). Here the CDR3 reads CAWAPRDRRGNTEAFF. The CDR3 bases are TGTGCCTGGGCCCCTAGGGACAGGCGAGGAAACACTGAAGCTTTCTTT.

This clonotype was observed many times. The chain is built from TRBV5-4 and TRBJ2-2; D unresolved. Germline V gives CDR1 SGHNT, CDR2 YYREEE (reference sequence). Deletions cut 4 bases from V and 1 base from J, with 14 bases between. The CDR3 sequence is 16 residues long. The CDR3 DNA sequence: TGTGCCAGCAGCGGCTCAGGAGTTATGAACACCGGGGAGCTGTTTTTT. Translated: CASSGSGVMNTGELFF.

In its sample, this clonotype was seen many times. The V call is TRBV2, the J call TRBJ2-1, with 7 bases identical to TRBD2. V dropped 8 bases and J dropped 7; count of bases not matched to a gene: 5. This CDR3 has 12 amino acids. Germline assignment: CDR1 SNHLY and CDR2 FYNNEI. Written as DNA, the CDR3 is TGTGCCAGCGGACTAGGCCAAAATGAGCAGTTCTTC. As protein: CASGLGQNEQFF. Drawing the rest from reference TRBV2 and TRBJ2-1, the complete variable domain is EPEVTQTPSHQVTQMGQEVILRCVPISNHLYFYWYRQILGQKVEFLVSFYNNEISEKSEIFDDQFSVERPDGSNFTLKIRSTKLEDSAMYFCASGLGQNEQFFGPGTRLTVL.

This clonotype has a count of ten or more. This chain uses TRBV29-1 with TRBJ1-1; no reliable D call. Between the trimmed V and J ends, which lost 6 bases and 0 bases, there was a span of 5 bases. Germline V gene sequence: CDR1 SQVTM, CDR2 ANQGSEA. The CDR3 has 11 amino acids. This CDR3 is CSVTVNTEAFF. For the CDR3, the DNA is TGCAGCGTCACGGTGAACACTGAAGCTTTCTTT.

This clonotype was counted ten times or more. This chain joins TRBV5-1 and TRBJ2-7, with D perhaps matching TRBD1 (6 bases). V lost 4 bases to trimming and J lost 0 bases, with 11 bases between them. From germline, CDR1 is SGHRS and CDR2 YFSETQ. This CDR3 spans 14 amino acids. The CDR3 DNA is TGCGCCAGCAGCCAACAGGGATACTCCTACGAGCAGTACTTC. Translation gives CASSQQGYSYEQYF.

This clonotype was seen ten or more times. The gene calls are TRBV5-1 and TRBJ1-4; no firm D call. The CDR3 sequence is 14 residues long. Trimming cost V 1 base and J 6 bases, with 10 bases left between them. Germline loops: CDR1 SGHRS, CDR2 YFSETQ. The DNA of the CDR3 is TGCGCCAGCAGCTTGAGAGCCATCGATGAAAAACTGTTTTTT. Protein sequence: CASSLRAIDEKLFF. Full variable domain (outside the CDR3, taken from reference TRBV5-1 and TRBJ1-4): KAGVTQTPRYLIKTRGQQVTLSCSPISGHRSVSWYQQTPGQGLQFLFEYFSETQRNKGNFPGRFSGRQFSNSRSEMNVSTLELGDSALYLCASSLRAIDEKLFFGSGTQLSVL.

This clonotype was picked up many times. This rearrangement joins TRBV5-1 to TRBJ1-5; D uncertain. The germline gives CDR1 SGHRS, CDR2 YFSETQ. The CDR3 has 14 amino acids. Trimming removed 0 bases from V and 3 bases from J, with 7 bases in between. In DNA form, the CDR3 reads TGCGCCAGCAGCTTGGAAGGGATCAATCAGCCCCAGCATTTT. It translates to CASSLEGINQPQHF.

This clonotype was picked up many times. The CDR3 DNA reads TGTGCCAGCAGCCCTAGCGGGTTCTACGAGCAGTACTTC. Its translation: CASSPSGFYEQYF. The chain combines TRBV12-3 or TRBV12-4 with TRBJ2-7, with TRBD2 identical over 8 bases. The length of the CDR3 is 13 residues. The junction had 4 bases not matched to a gene; V was cut back by 6 bases and J by 3 bases.

At least ten counts were recorded for this clonotype. The chain joins TRBV18 to TRBJ2-3; 7 bases are shared with TRBD1. The CDR3 extends over 15 amino acids. Looked up from germline, CDR1 is KGHSH and CDR2 is LQKENI. V lost 3 bases to trimming and J lost 2 bases; unmatched junction nucleotides: 5. The CDR3 is CASSPDRENTDTQYF. The CDR3 DNA follows: TGTGCCAGCTCACCTGACAGGGAAAACACAGATACGCAGTATTTT.

Regarding this clonotype: Possible read error: a much larger clone is one base away. This chain links TRBV5-1 with TRBJ2-6; TRBD1 agrees at 7 bases. Germline trimming cut 4 bases from V and 5 bases from J; bases unmatched to any gene: 6. The CDR3 extends over 15 amino acids. Germline V gives CDR1 SGHRS, CDR2 YFSETQ. Here the CDR3 reads CASSEGQSWANVLTF. CDR3 nucleotide sequence: TGCGCCAGCAGCGAGGGACAGTCTTGGGCCAACGTCCTGACTTTC.

The rearrangement links TRBV5-1 to TRBJ2-7; maybe TRBD2 (6 bases). Germline V gene sequence: CDR1 SGHRS, CDR2 YFSETQ. This CDR3 comprises 14 residues. Trimming left V 1 base short and J 8 bases short, with 16 bases between. The CDR3 loop is CASSLYSGTLKQYF. Here the CDR3 DNA reads TGCGCCAGCAGCTTGTATAGCGGCACCCTCAAGCAGTACTTC.

This clonotype was found many times. The chain uses TRBV11-2 and TRBJ2-1, with D perhaps TRBD2 (6 bases). The CDR3 covers 15 residues. From germline, CDR1 is SGHAT and CDR2 FQNNGV. Trimming took off 5 bases at V and 8 bases at J, with 19 bases between the two ends. The DNA of the CDR3 is TGTGCCAGCAGCCCCCTGGGGCTAGCGTTGGATGAGCAGTTCTTC. Amino acid sequence: CASSPLGLALDEQFF.

This chain links TRBV4-3 with TRBJ1-2, with 7 bases fitting TRBD1. Trimming at V came to 0 bases and at J to 6 bases, leaving 19 bases not matched to a gene. Germline CDR1 is LGHNA and CDR2 is YSLEER. The CDR3 is made up of 19 amino acids. CDR3: CASSQDNTRSRTGRDGYTF. The CDR3 bases are TGCGCCAGCAGCCAAGATAACACCCGATCAAGGACAGGCCGGGATGGCTACACCTTC.

This clonotype was seen ten or more times. The CDR3 nucleotides read TGTGCTAGTGGTTTGGTACAAGGTAGCGGGGGGGGTGAGCAGTTCTTC. Protein sequence: CASGLVQGSGGGEQFF. The rearrangement links TRBV12-5 to TRBJ2-1; TRBD2 matches at 11 bases. CDR3 length: 16 residues. V dropped 0 bases and J dropped 9; count of bases not matched to a gene: 7. Germline V gives CDR1 LGHNT, CDR2 FRNRAP.